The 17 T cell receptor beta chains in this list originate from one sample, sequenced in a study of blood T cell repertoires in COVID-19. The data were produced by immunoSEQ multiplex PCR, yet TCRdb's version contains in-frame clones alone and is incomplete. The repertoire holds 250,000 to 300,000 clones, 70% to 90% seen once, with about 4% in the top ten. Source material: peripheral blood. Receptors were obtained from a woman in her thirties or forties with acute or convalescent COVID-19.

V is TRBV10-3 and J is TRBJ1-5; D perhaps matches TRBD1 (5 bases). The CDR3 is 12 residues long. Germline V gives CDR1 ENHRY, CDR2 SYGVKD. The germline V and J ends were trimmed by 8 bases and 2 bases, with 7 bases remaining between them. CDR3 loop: CAIGRGNQPQHF. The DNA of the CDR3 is TGTGCCATCGGCAGGGGCAATCAGCCCCAGCATTTT.

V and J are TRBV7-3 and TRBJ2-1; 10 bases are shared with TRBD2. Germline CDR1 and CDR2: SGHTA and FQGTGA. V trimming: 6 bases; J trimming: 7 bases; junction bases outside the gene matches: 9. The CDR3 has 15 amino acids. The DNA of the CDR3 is TGTGCCAGCAGTTATAGCGGGGGGTTGTCAAATGAGCAGTTCTTC. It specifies CASSYSGGLSNEQFF.

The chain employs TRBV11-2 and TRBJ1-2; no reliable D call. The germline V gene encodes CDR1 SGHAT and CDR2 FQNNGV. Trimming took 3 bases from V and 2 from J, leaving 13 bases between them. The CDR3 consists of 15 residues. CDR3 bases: TGTGCCAGCAGCTTGGAGGGTCCACGAAACTATGGCTACACCTTC. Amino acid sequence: CASSLEGPRNYGYTF.

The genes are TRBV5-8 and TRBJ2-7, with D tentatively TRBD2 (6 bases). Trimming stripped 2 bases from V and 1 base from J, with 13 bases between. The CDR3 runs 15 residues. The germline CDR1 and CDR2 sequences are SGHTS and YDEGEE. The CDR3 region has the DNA TGTGCCAGCAGCTTATCACTAGCCGTTTCCTACGAGCAGTACGTC. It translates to CASSLSLAVSYEQYV.

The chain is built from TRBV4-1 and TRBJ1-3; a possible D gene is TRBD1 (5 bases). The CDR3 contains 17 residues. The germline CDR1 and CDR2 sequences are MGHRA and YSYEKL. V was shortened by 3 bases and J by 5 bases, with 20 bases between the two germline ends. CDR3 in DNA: TGCGCCAGCAGCCAGCTGCCGGGAGGCAGGGAAAGAAACACCATATATTTT. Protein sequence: CASSQLPGGRERNTIYF.

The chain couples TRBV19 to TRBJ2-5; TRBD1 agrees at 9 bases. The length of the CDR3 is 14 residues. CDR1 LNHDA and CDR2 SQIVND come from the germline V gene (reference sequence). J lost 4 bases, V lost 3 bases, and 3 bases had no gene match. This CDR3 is CASSIGQGRETQYF. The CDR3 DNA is TGTGCCAGTAGTATCGGACAGGGGAGAGAGACCCAGTACTTC.

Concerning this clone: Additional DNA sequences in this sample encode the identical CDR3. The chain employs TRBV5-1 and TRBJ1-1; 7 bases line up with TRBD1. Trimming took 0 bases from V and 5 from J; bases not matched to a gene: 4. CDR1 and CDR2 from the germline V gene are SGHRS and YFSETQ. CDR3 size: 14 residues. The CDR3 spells CASSLGQGGTEAFF. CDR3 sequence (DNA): TGCGCCAGCAGCTTGGGACAGGGAGGTACTGAAGCTTTCTTT. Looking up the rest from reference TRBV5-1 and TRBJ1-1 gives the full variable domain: KAGVTQTPRYLIKTRGQQVTLSCSPISGHRSVSWYQQTPGQGLQFLFEYFSETQRNKGNFPGRFSGRQFSNSRSEMNVSTLELGDSALYLCASSLGQGGTEAFFGQGTRLTVV.

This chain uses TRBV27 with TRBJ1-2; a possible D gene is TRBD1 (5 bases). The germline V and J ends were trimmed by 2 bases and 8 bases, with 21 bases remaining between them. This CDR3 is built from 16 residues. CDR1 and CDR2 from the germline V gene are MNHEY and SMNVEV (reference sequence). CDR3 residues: CASSLTGLQSLSGYTF. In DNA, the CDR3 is TGTGCCAGCAGTTTAACGGGACTACAGAGCCTCTCGGGCTACACCTTC.

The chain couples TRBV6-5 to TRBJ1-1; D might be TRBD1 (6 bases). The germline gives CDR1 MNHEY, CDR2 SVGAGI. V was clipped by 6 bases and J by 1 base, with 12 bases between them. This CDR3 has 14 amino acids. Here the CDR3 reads CASRGTWQNTEAFF. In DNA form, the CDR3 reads TGTGCCAGCAGGGGGACATGGCAGAACACTGAAGCTTTCTTT.

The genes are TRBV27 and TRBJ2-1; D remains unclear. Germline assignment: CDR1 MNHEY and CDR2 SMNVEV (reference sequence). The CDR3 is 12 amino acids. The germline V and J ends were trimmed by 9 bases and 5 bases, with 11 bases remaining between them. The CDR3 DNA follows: TGTGCCAGTGTGAGGCCCGACAATGAGCAGTTCTTC. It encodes CASVRPDNEQFF.

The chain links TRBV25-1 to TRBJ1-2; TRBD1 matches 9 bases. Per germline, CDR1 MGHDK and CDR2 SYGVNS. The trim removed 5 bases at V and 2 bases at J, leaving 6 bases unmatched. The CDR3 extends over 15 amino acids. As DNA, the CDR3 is TGTGCCAGCAGTTCCTCCGGGACAGGGAACTATGGCTACACCTTC. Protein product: CASSSSGTGNYGYTF.

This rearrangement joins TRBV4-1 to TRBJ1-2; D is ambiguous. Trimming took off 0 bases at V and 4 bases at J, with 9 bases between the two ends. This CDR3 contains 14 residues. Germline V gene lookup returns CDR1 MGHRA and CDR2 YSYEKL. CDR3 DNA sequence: TGCGCCAGCAGCCAAGACGGGGAGGTCTATGGCTACACCTTC. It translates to CASSQDGEVYGYTF.

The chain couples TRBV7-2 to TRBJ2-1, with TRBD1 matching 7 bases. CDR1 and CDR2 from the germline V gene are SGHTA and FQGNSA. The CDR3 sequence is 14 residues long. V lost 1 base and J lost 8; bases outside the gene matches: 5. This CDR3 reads CASSLDITGDEQFF. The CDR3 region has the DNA TGTGCCAGCAGCTTAGATATTACAGGGGATGAGCAGTTCTTC.

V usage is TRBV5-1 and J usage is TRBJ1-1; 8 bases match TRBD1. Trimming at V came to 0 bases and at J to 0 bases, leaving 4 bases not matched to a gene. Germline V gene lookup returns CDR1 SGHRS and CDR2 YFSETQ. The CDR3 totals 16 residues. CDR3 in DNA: TGCGCCAGCAGCTTGGGGACAGGGAGGATGAACACTGAAGCTTTCTTT. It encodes CASSLGTGRMNTEAFF. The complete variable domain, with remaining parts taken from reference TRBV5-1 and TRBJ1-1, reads KAGVTQTPRYLIKTRGQQVTLSCSPISGHRSVSWYQQTPGQGLQFLFEYFSETQRNKGNFPGRFSGRQFSNSRSEMNVSTLELGDSALYLCASSLGTGRMNTEAFFGQGTRLTVV.

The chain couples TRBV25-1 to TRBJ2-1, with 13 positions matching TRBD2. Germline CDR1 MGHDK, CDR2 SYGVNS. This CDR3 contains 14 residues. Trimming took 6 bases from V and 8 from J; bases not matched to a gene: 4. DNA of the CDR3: TGTGCCAGCAGGGGACTAGCGGGGAGCGATGAGCAGTTCTTC. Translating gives CASRGLAGSDEQFF.

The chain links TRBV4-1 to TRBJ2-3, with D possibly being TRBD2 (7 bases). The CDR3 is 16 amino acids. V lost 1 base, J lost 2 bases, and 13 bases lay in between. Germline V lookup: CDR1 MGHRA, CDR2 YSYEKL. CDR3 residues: CASSQVGGGLTDTQYF. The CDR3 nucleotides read TGCGCCAGCAGCCAAGTTGGGGGGGGGCTCACAGATACGCAGTATTTT.

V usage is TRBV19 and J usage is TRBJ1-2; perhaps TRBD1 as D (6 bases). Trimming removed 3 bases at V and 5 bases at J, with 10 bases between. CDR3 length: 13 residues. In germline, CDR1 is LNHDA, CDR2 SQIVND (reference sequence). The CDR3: CASSMPQGYGYTF. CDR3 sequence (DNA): TGTGCCAGTAGTATGCCGCAGGGGTATGGCTACACCTTC.